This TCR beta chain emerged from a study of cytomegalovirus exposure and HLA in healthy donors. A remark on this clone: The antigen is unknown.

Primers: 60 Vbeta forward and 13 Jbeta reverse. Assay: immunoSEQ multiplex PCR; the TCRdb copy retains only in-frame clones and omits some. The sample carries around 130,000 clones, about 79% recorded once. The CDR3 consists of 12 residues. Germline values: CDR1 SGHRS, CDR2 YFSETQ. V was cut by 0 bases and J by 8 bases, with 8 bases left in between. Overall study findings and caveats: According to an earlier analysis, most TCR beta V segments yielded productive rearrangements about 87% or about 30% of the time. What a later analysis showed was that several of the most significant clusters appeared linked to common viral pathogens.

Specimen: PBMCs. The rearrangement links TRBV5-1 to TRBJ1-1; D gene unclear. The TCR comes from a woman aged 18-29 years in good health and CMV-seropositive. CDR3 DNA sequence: TGCGCCAGCAGCTTGGGTACAGACGAAGCTTTCTTT. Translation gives CASSLGTDEAFF.